This T cell receptor (beta chain) originates from a study of blood T cell repertoires in COVID-19. Study-wide context: Nucleic acid was either cDNA or gDNA, and it came from T cells, B-cell-depleted T cells, or PBMCs.

The recovered donors of Cohort 3 showed two negative PCRs, clearance, or symptom resolution. CDR3 length equals 13 residues. The V end was cut by 2 bases, the J end by 6 bases, with 9 bases between. Germline V gives CDR1 KGHSH, CDR2 LQKENI. Assay used: immunoSEQ multiplex PCR; TCRdb lists only in-frame clones, some missing. The repertoire holds fewer than 200,000 clones, with approximately 87% as singletons. Sequences were obtained from PBMCs or T cells enriched from blood (not recorded which). The V call is TRBV18, the J call TRBJ2-3; D might be TRBD2 (5 bases). This TCR derives from a woman aged 50 to 65 who had recovered from COVID-19. The CDR3 here is CASSPSRGDTQYF. The CDR3 DNA reads as TGTGCCAGCTCACCATCAAGAGGGGATACGCAGTATTTT.